The rows below give T cell receptor beta chains drawn from one sample of a study of CD4+ T cells in melanoma. The method was immunoSEQ multiplex PCR; TCRdb's version includes in-frame clones alone and lacks a portion of them. The sample comprises about 21,000 clones, more than 70% of which are singletons, and around 9.7% rests with the top ten. These receptor sequences come from a human donor with melanoma. The CDR3 runs from the conserved cysteine through the conserved F or W. The D gene is left open where the match is weak. Size tells how often a clone was seen (once, few, many) or the class of an expanded clone, and some rows leave it out.

V	J	D	size	DNA	CDR3
TRBV6-4	TRBJ1-3	NA	NA	TGTGCCAGCAGTCTGGAGGCGGGATTTGGAAACACCATATATTTT	CASSLEAGFGNTIYF
TRBV7-2	TRBJ2-4	NA	once	TGTGCCAGCAGCCGTCACAGGGTCAGCAAAAACATTCAGTACTTC	CASSRHRVSKNIQYF
TRBV15	TRBJ2-1	TRBD1	NA	TGTGCCACCAGGGACAGGGGCAATGAGCAGTTCTTC	CATRDRGNEQFF
TRBV29-1	TRBJ2-3	NA	NA	TGCAGCGTTGACCGTAGGGGGGCAGATACGCAGTATTTT	CSVDRRGADTQYF
TRBV6-1	TRBJ2-7	TRBD1	NA	TGTGCCAGCAGACCGTTTCGGACAGGCCACTACGAGCAGTACTTC	CASRPFRTGHYEQYF
TRBV6-5	TRBJ2-5	NA	NA	TGTGCCAGCAGTTACGGGCGCACCTTCGGGGAAGAGACCCAGTACTTC	CASSYGRTFGEETQYF
TRBV7-2	TRBJ1-2	NA	NA	TGTGCCAGCAGCTTAGCTTTAGGGGACTGGAGCTACACCTTC	CASSLALGDWSYTF
TRBV6-5	TRBJ2-2	NA	NA	TGTGCCAGCAGATTCACCGCAGTCACCGGGGAGCTGTTTTTT	CASRFTAVTGELFF
TRBV2	TRBJ2-5	NA	NA	TGTGCCAGCACATACGAGTCGCGGGAGACCCAGTACTTC	CASTYESRETQYF
TRBV19	TRBJ1-2	NA	NA	TGTGCCAGTAGTATTCAGGGCCAGAGTTATGGCTACACCTTC	CASSIQGQSYGYTF
TRBV27	TRBJ2-3	NA	NA	TGTGCCAGCAGTTTTTTAGATACGCAGTATTTT	CASSFLDTQYF